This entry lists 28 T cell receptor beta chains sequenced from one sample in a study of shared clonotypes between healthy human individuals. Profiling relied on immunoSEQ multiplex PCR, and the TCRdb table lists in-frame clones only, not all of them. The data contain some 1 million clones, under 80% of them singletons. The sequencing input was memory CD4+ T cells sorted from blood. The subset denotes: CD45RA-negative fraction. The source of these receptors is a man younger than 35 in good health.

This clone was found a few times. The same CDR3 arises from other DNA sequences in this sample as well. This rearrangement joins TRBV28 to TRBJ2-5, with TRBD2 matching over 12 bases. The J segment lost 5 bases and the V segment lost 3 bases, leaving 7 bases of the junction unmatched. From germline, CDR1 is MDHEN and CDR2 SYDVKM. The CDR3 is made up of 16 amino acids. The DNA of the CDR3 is TGTGCCAGCAGTTTGGGCCTAGCGGGGGGGCAGGAGACCCAGTACTTC. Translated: CASSLGLAGGQETQYF. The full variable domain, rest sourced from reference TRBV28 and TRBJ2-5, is DVKVTQSSRYLVKRTGEKVFLECVQDMDHENMFWYRQDPGLGLRLIYFSYDVKMKEKGDIPEGYSVSREKKERFSLILESASTNQTSMYLCASSLGLAGGQETQYFGPGTRLLVL.

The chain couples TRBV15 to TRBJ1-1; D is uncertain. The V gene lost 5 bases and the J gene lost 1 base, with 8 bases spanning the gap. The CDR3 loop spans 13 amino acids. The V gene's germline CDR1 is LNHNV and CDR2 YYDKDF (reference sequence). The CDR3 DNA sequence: TGTGCCACCAGCGCGCGGACGAACACTGAAGCTTTCTTT. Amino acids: CATSARTNTEAFF.

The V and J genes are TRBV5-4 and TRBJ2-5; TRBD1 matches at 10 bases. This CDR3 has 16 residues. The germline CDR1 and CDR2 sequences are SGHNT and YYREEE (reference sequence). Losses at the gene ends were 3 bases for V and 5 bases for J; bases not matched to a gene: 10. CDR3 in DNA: TGTGCCAGCAGCTCAGCCGGGACAGGGGCGGGGGAGACCCAGTACTTC. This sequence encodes CASSSAGTGAGETQYF.

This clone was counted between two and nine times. In DNA form, the CDR3 reads TGCGCCAGCAGTGAGTCCGTCAGGACGGCGAACACTGAAGCTTTCTTT. Translation gives CASSESVRTANTEAFF. The chain couples TRBV10-1 to TRBJ1-1, with no clear D. Germline assignment: CDR1 WNHNN and CDR2 SYGVQD (reference sequence). V lost 0 bases and J lost 1, with 12 bases in between. The CDR3 covers 16 residues.

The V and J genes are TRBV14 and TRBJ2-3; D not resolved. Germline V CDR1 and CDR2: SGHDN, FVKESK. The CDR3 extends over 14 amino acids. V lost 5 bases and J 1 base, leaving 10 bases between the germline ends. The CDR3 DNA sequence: TGTGCCAGCAGCTTAACACTCGGCACAGATACGCAGTATTTT. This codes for CASSLTLGTDTQYF. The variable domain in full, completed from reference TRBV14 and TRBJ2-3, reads EAGVTQFPSHSVIEKGQTVTLRCDPISGHDNLYWYRRVMGKEIKFLLHFVKESKQDESGMPNNRFLAERTGGTYSTLKVQPAELEDSGVYFCASSLTLGTDTQYFGPGTRLTVL.

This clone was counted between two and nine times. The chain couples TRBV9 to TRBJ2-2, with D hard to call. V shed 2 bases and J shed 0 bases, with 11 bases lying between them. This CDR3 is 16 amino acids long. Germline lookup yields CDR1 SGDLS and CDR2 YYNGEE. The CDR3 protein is CASSVALVANTGELFF. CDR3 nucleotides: TGTGCCAGCAGCGTCGCTCTTGTTGCGAACACCGGGGAGCTGTTTTTT.

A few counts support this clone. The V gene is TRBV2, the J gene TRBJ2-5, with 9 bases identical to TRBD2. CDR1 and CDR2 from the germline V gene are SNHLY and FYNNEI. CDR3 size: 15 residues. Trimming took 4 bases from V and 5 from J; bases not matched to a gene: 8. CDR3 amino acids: CASSVGSGGSETQYF. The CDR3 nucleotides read TGTGCCAGCAGTGTAGGTAGCGGGGGATCGGAGACCCAGTACTTC.

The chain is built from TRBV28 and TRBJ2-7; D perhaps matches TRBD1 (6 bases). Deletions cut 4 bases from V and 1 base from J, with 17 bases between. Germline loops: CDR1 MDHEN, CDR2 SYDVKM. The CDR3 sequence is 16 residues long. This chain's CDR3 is CASSSPGVQGSYEQYF. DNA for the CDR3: TGTGCCAGCAGTTCTCCAGGGGTCCAGGGATCCTACGAGCAGTACTTC.

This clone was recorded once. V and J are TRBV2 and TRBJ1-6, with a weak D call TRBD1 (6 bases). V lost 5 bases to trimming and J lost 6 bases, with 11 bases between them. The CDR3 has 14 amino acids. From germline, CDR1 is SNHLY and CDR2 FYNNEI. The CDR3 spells CASSSGVGNSPLHF. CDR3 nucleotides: TGTGCCAGCAGTTCAGGGGTGGGTAATTCACCCCTCCACTTT.

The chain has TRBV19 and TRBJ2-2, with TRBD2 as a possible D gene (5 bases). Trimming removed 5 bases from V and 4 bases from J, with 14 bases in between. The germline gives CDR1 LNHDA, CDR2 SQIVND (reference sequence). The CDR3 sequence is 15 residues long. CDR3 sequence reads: CASSSSRAGTGELFF. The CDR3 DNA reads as TGTGCCAGTAGTTCCTCTAGGGCGGGCACCGGGGAGCTGTTTTTT.

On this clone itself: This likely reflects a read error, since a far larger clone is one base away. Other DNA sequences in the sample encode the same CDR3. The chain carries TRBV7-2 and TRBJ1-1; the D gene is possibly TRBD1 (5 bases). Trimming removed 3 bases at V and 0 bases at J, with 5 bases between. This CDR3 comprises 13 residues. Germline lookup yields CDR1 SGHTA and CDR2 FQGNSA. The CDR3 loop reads CASSLDMNTEAFF. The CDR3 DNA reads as TGTGCCAGCAGCTTGGACATGAACACTGAAGCTTTCTTT.

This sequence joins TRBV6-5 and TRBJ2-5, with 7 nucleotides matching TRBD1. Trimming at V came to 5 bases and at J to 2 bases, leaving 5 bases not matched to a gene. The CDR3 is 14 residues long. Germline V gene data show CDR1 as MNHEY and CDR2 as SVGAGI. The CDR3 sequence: CASSVGQTQETQYF. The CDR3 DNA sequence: TGTGCCAGCAGTGTGGGACAGACACAAGAGACCCAGTACTTC.

DNA of the CDR3: TGTGCCAGCAGCTCTAGGGCTATATCTAGAGATACGCAGTATTTT. Translated: CASSSRAISRDTQYF. The rearrangement links TRBV7-2 to TRBJ2-3; no definite D call. The V gene's germline CDR1 is SGHTA and CDR2 FQGNSA. V was shortened by 4 bases and J by 5 bases, with 16 bases between the two germline ends. The CDR3 consists of 15 residues.

The CDR3 reads CASSLPGSNEKLFF. CDR3 bases: TGTGCCAGCAGCTTACCAGGGTCTAATGAAAAACTGTTTTTT. The gene calls are TRBV7-9 and TRBJ1-4; a possible D gene is TRBD1 (5 bases). Trimming stripped 2 bases from V and 3 bases from J, with 7 bases between. The germline gives CDR1 SEHNR, CDR2 FQNEAQ (reference sequence). There are 14 residues in the CDR3.

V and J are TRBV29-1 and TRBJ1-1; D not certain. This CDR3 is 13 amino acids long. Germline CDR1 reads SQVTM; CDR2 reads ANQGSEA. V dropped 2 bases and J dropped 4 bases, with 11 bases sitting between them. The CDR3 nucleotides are TGCAGCGTTGAACACACCCTGGTCACTGAAGCTTTCTTT. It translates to CSVEHTLVTEAFF.

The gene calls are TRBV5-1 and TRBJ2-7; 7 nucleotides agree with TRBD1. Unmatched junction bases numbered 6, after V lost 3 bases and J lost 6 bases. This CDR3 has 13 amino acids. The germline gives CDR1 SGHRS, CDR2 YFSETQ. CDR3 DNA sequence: TGCGCCAGCAGCTCCCCGGGACAGCCCGAGCAGTACTTC. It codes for CASSSPGQPEQYF.

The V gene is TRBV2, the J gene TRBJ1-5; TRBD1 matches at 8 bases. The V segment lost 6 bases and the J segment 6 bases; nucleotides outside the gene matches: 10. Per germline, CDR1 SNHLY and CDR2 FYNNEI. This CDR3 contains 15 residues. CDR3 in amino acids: CASSETGERFQPQHF. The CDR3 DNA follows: TGTGCCAGCAGCGAGACAGGGGAGCGTTTTCAGCCCCAGCATTTT.

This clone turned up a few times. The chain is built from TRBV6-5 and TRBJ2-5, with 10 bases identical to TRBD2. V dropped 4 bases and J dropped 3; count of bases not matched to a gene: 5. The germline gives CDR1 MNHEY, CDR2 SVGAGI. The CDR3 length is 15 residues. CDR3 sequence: CASSSASGGKETQYF. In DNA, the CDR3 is TGTGCCAGCAGTTCGGCTAGCGGGGGCAAAGAGACCCAGTACTTC.

Written as DNA, the CDR3 is TGTGCCACCTGGACAGGGAGGTACGAGCAGTACTTC. This translates into CATWTGRYEQYF. The chain joins TRBV6-6 to TRBJ2-7; 8 bases map to TRBD1. J lost 4 bases, V lost 10 bases, and 6 bases had no gene match. Per germline, CDR1 MNHNY and CDR2 SVGAGI (reference sequence). The CDR3 extends over 12 amino acids.

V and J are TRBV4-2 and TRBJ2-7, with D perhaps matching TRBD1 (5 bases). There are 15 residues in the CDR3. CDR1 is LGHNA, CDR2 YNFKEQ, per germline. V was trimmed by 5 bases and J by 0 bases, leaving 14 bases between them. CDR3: CASSGTGVSSYEQYF. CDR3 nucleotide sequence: TGTGCCAGCAGCGGAACAGGAGTAAGCTCCTACGAGCAGTACTTC.

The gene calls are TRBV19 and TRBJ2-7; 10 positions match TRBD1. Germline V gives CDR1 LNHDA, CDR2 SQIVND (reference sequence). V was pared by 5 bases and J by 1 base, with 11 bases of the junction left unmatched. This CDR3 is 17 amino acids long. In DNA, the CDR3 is TGTGCCAGTAGTGCCGGGGGCCGGGACAGGGGTTCCTACGAGCAGTACTTC. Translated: CASSAGGRDRGSYEQYF.

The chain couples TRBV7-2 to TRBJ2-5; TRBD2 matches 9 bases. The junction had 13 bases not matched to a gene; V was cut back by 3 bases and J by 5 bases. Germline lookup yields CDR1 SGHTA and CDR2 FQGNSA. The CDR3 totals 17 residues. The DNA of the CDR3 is TGTGCCAGCAGCTTCCGGGGGGTAGCGGGAGCTGGGGAGACCCAGTACTTC. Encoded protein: CASSFRGVAGAGETQYF.

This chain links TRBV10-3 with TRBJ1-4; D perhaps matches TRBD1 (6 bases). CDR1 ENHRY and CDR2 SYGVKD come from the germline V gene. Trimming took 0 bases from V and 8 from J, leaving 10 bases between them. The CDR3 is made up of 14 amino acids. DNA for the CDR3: TGTGCCATCAGTGAGTCACAGGGTGGCGAAAAACTGTTTTTT. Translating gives CAISESQGGEKLFF.

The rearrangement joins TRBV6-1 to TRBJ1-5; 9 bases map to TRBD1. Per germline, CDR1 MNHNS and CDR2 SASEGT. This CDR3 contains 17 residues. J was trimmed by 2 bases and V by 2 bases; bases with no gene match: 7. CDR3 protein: CASSELQGAFGNQPQHF. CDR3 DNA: TGTGCCAGCAGTGAACTACAGGGGGCCTTTGGCAATCAGCCCCAGCATTTT.

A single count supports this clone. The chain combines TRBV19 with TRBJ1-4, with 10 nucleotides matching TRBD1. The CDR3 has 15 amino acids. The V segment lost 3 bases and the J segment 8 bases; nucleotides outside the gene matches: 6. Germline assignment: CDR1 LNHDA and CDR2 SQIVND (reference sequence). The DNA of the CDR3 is TGTGCCAGTAGTATCCGGACAGGGGGAAGGGAAAAACTGTTTTTT. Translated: CASSIRTGGREKLFF. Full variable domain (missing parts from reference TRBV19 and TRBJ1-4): DGGITQSPKYLFRKEGQNVTLSCEQNLNHDAMYWYRQDPGQGLRLIYYSQIVNDFQKGDIAEGYSVSREKKESFPLTVTSAQKNPTAFYLCASSIRTGGREKLFFGSGTQLSVL.

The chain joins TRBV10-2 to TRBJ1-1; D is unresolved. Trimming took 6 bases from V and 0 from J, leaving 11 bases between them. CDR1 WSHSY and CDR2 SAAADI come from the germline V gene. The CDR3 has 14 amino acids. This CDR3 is CASRDRALNTEAFF. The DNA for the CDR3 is TGCGCCAGCAGAGATAGGGCTTTGAACACTGAAGCTTTCTTT.

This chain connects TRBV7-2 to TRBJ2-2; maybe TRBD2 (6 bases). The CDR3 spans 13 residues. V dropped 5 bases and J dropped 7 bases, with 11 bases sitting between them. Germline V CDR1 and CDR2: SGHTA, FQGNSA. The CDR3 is CASSLRRDGELFF. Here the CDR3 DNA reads TGTGCCAGCAGCCTAAGGAGGGACGGGGAGCTGTTTTTT.

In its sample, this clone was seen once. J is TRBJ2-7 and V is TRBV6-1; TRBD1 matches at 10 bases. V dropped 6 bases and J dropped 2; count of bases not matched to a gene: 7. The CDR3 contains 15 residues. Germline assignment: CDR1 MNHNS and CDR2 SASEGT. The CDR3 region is CASRGGQGITYEQYF. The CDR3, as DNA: TGTGCCAGCAGGGGGGGACAGGGGATAACCTACGAGCAGTACTTC.